The T cell receptor beta chain under discussion was sequenced for a study of CD8+ T cells in alopecia areata. Details on this clone: The antigen remains undetermined.

V trimming: 3 bases; J trimming: 8 bases; junction bases outside the gene matches: 6. CDR3 size: 13 residues. CDR1 MNHEY and CDR2 SMNVEV come from the germline V gene (reference sequence). General observations from the study: An increase in clonality over normal scalp was evident in lesional scalp, especially alopecia totalis/universalis.

It was cDNA, reverse transcribed from extracted RNA, that served as the sequencing template. Assay: immunoSEQ multiplex PCR; the TCRdb copy retains only in-frame clones and omits some. The sample has approximately 180,000 clones; about 48% are singletons. Treatment of the sample: oral pan-JAK inhibitor, 5-10 mg twice daily. The gene calls are TRBV27 and TRBJ1-2; 7 nucleotides align to TRBD1. The receptor was isolated from a human donor with alopecia areata. The sample consisted of CD8+ T cells sorted from blood, taken at week 24, from a patient treated with tofacitinib. The CDR3 DNA is TGTGCCAGCAGTTTGGCCAGGGGGAAAGGCTACACCTTC. Its translation is CASSLARGKGYTF.